Included here is one T cell receptor beta chain sequence, with context. What it recognizes is unknown. These data are taken from a study of T cell responses to AZD1222 COVID-19 vaccine. Overall study findings and caveats: Seropositive AZD1222 recipients at baseline numbered only five or six. Sampling that yielded the repertoires occurred only after the peak T cell response.

The table came from immunoSEQ multiplex PCR; TCRdb's copy has only in-frame clones and leaves some out. This sample has over 150,000 clones; 75% to 95% occur once, and the top ten carry less than 1.6%. The CDR3 runs 13 residues. The germline V and J ends were trimmed by 1 base and 7 bases, with 7 bases remaining between them. Germline V lookup: CDR1 PRHDT, CDR2 FYEKMQ (reference sequence). The sample was peripheral blood, taken on day 0 of AZD1222 vaccination. The clonotype originates from an adult in good health. The chain couples TRBV13 to TRBJ1-4, with no clear D. Here the CDR3 DNA reads TGTGCCAGCAGCTTAGAGGGTGGTGAAAAACTGTTTTTT. Translating gives CASSLEGGEKLFF.